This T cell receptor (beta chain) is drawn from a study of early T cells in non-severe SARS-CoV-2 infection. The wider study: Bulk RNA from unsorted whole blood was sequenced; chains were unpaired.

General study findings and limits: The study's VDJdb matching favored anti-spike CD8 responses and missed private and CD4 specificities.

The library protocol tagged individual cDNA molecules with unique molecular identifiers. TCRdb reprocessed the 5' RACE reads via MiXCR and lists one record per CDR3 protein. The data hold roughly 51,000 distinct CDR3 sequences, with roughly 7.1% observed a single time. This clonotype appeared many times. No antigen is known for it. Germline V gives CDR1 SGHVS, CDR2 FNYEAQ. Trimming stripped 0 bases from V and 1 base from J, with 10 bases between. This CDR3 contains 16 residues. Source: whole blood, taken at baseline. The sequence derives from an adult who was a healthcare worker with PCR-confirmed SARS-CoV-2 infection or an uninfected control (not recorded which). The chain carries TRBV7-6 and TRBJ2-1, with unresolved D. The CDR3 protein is CASSLAYERSYNEQFF. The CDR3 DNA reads TGTGCCAGCAGCTTAGCGTACGAGCGATCCTACAATGAGCAGTTCTTC.